This T cell receptor beta chain emerged from a study of blood T cell repertoires in COVID-19. The overall study: There were acute and convalescent COVID-19 samples, and they came from the United States, Italy and Spain.

V trimming: 3 bases; J trimming: 6 bases; junction bases outside the gene matches: 12. CDR1 MNHEY and CDR2 SMNVEV come from the germline V gene (reference sequence). The CDR3 contains 17 residues. Per the study methods: From reference gene primer amplification, estimates of nucleated cell counts were derived. Assay used: immunoSEQ multiplex PCR; TCRdb lists only in-frame clones, some missing. The D gene and trimming were derived from the DNA, and the V and J assignments and clone size from that table. The table shows just under 85,000 clones, with roughly 86% occurring only once. The specimen sequenced was peripheral blood. The V and J genes are TRBV27 and TRBJ1-5, with 9 bases identical to TRBD1. The clonotype comes from a man at least 80 years old with active or convalescent COVID-19. The CDR3 here is CASSFSRGQGNFQPQHF. DNA of the CDR3: TGTGCCAGCAGTTTCTCTCGCGGACAGGGGAACTTTCAGCCCCAGCATTTT.